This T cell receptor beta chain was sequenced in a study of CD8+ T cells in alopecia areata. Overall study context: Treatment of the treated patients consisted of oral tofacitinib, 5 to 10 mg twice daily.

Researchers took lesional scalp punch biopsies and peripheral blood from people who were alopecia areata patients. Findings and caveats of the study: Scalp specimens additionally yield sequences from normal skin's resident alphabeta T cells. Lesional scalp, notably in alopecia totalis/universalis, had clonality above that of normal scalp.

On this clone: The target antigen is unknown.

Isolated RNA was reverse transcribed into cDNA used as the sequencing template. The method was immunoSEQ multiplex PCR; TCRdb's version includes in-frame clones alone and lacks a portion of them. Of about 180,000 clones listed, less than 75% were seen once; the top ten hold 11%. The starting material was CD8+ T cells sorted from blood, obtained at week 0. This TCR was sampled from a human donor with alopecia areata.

The CDR3 DNA is TGTGCCAGCAGCAAGGGTGGCCAGCCCCAGCATTTT. This encodes CASSKGGQPQHF. The chain is built from TRBV5-6 and TRBJ1-5, with no clear D. CDR3 size: 12 residues. Per the germline V gene, CDR1 is SGHDT and CDR2 is YYEEEE. Trimming took 4 bases from V and 7 from J, leaving 9 bases between them.